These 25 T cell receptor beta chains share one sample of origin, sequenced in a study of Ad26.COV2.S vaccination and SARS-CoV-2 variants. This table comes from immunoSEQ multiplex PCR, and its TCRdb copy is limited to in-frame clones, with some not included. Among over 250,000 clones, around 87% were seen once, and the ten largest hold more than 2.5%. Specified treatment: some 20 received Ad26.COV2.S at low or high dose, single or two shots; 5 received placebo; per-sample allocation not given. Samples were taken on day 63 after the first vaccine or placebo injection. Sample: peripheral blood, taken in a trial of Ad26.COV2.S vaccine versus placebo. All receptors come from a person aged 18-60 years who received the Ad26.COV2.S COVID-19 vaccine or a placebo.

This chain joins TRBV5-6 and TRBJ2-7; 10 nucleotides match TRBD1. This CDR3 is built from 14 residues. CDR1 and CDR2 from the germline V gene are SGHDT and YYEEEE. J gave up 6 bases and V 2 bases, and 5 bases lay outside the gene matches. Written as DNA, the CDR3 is TGTGCCAGCAGCTTTGGACAGGGGGGCGGCGAGCAGTACTTC. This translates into CASSFGQGGGEQYF.

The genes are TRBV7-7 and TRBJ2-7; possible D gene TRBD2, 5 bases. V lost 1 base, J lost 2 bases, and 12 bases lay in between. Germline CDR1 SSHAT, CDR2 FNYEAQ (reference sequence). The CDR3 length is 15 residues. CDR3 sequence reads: CASSLGFGVAYEQYF. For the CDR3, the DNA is TGTGCCAGCAGCTTAGGGTTCGGGGTAGCCTACGAGCAGTACTTC.

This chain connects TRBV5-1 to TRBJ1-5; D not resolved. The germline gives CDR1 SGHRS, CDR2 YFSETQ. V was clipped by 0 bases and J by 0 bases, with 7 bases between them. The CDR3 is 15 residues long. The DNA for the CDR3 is TGCGCCAGCAGCTTGGAAGGAAATAGCAATCAGCCCCAGCATTTT. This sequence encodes CASSLEGNSNQPQHF.

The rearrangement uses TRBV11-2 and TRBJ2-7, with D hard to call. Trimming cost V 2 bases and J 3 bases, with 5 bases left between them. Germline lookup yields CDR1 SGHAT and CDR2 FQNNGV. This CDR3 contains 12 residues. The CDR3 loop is CASSLPFYEQYF. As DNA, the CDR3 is TGTGCCAGCAGCTTACCCTTCTACGAGCAGTACTTC.

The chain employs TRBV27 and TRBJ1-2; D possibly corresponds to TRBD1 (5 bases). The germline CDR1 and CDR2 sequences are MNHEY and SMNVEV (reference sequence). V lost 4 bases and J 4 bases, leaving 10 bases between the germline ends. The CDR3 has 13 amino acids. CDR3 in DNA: TGTGCCAGCAGTTCGGGCAGGGTCTATGGCTACACCTTC. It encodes CASSSGRVYGYTF.

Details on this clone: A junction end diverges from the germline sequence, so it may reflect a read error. CDR3 protein: CASRGVGAGNQLQHF. CDR3 coding DNA: TGTGCCAGTAGAGGGGTAGGGGCGGGCAATCAGCTCCAGCATTTT. The V call is TRBV19, the J call TRBJ1-5; possibly TRBD1 for D (5 bases). Germline loops: CDR1 LNHDA, CDR2 SQIVND (reference sequence). CDR3 length: 15 amino acids.

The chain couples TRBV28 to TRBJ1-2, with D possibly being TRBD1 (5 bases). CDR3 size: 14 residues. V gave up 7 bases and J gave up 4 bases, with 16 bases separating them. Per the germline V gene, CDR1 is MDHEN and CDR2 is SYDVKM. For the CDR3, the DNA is TGTGCCAGCACCGACCTCATACAGGTCTATGGCTACACCTTC. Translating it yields CASTDLIQVYGYTF.

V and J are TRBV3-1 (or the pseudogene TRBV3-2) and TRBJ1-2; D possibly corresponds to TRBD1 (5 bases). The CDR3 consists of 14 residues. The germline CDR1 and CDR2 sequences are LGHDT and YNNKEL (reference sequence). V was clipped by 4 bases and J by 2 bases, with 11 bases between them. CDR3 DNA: TGTGCCAGCAGCCGAAACCGGGACAACTATGGCTACACCTTC. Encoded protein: CASSRNRDNYGYTF.

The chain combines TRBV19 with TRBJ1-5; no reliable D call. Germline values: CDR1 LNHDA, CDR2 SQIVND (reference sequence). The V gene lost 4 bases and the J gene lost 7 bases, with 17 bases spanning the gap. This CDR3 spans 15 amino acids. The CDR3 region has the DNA TGTGCCAGTAGTACTCACCTCCTCATGGTCCAGCCCCAGCATTTT. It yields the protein CASSTHLLMVQPQHF.

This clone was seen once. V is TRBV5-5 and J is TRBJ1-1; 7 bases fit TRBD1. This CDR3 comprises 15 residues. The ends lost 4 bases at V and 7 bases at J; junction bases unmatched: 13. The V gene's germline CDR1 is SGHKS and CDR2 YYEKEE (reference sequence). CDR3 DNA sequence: TGTGCCAGCAGCGAGAACTACGGGACAGTAAGTGAAGCTTTCTTT. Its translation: CASSENYGTVSEAFF.

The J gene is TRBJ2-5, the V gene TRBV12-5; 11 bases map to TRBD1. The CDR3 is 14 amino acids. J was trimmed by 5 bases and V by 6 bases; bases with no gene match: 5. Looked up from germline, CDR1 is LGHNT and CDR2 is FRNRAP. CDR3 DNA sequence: TGTGCTAGTGGCCCCGGGACAGGGGGGGAGACCCAGTACTTC. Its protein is CASGPGTGGETQYF.

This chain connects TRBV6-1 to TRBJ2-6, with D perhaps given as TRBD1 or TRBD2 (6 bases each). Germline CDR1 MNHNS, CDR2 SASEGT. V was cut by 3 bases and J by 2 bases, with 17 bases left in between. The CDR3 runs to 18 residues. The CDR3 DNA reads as TGTGCCAGCAGTGATGTGGGAGGAGGGGGGCCTGGGGCCAACGTCCTGACTTTC. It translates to CASSDVGGGGPGANVLTF.

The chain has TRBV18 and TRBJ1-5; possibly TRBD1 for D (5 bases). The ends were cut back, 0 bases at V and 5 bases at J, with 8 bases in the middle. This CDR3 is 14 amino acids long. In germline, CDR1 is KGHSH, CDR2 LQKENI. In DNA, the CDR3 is TGTGCCAGCTCACCACCAGACAGTCATCAGCCCCAGCATTTT. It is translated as CASSPPDSHQPQHF.

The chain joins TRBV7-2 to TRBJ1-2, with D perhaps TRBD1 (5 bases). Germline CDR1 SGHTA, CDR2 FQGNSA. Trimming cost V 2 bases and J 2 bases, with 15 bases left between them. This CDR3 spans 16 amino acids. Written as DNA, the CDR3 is TGTGCCAGCAGCTTAATGTTAAACCAGGGCAACTATGGCTACACCTTC. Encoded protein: CASSLMLNQGNYGYTF. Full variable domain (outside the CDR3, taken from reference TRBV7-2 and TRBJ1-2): GAGVSQSPSNKVTEKGKDVELRCDPISGHTALYWYRQSLGQGLEFLIYFQGNSAPDKSGLPSDRFSAERTGGSVSTLTIQRTQQEDSAVYLCASSLMLNQGNYGYTFGSGTRLTVV.

The CDR3 bases are TGTGCCAGCTCACCAGCGGGACAGTTCGCTAACACCGGGGAGCTGTTTTTT. This encodes CASSPAGQFANTGELFF. The chain is built from TRBV18 and TRBJ2-2, with a tentative D call TRBD1 (7 bases). V lost 2 bases and J lost 2, with 15 bases in between. This CDR3 spans 17 amino acids. In germline, CDR1 is KGHSH, CDR2 LQKENI. Combining the CDR3 with reference TRBV18 and TRBJ2-2 gives the whole variable domain NAGVMQNPRHLVRRRGQEARLRCSPMKGHSHVYWYRQLPEEGLKFMVYLQKENIIDESGMPKERFSAEFPKEGPSILRIQQVVRGDSAAYFCASSPAGQFANTGELFFGEGSRLTVL.

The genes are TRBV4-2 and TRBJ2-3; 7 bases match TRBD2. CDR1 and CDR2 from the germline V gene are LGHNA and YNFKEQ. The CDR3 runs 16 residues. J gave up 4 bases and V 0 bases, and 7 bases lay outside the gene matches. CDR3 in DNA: TGTGCCAGCAGCCAAGATGTCGCTAGCGGTGCAGATACGCAGTATTTT. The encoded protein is CASSQDVASGADTQYF.

DNA for the CDR3: TGCGCCAGCAGCCAAAAAGGGACCTACGAGCAGTACTTC. Protein: CASSQKGTYEQYF. The chain couples TRBV4-3 to TRBJ2-7; D gene uncertain. The V end lost 2 bases, the J end lost 2 bases, and 7 bases lay between the germline ends. CDR1 and CDR2 (germline): LGHNA, YSLEER. The CDR3 has 13 residues.

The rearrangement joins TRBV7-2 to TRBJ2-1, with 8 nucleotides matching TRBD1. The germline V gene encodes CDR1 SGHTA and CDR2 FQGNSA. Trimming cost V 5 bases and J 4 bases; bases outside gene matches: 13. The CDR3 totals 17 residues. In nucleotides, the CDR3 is TGTGCCAGCAGCCACCCCCAGCGCGGGACAGGTTACAATGAGCAGTTCTTC. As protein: CASSHPQRGTGYNEQFF. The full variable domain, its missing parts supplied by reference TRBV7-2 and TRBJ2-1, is GAGVSQSPSNKVTEKGKDVELRCDPISGHTALYWYRQSLGQGLEFLIYFQGNSAPDKSGLPSDRFSAERTGGSVSTLTIQRTQQEDSAVYLCASSHPQRGTGYNEQFFGPGTRLTVL.

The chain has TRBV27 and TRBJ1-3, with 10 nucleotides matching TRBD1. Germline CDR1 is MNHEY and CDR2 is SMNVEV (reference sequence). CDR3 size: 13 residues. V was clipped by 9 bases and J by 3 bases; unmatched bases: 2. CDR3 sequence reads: CASWTGGGNTIYF. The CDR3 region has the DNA TGTGCCAGTTGGACAGGGGGTGGAAACACCATATATTTT.

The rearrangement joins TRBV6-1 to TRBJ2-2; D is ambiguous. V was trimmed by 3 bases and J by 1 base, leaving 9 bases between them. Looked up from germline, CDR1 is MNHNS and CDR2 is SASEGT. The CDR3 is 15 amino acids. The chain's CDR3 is CASSDSTENTGELFF. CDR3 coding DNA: TGTGCCAGCAGTGATTCGACCGAGAACACCGGGGAGCTGTTTTTT.

CDR3 nucleotide sequence: TGTGCCAGCAGTCGCGGTAGGGACGGCGGGGAGACCCAGTACTTC. Translation gives CASSRGRDGGETQYF. This sequence joins TRBV6-5 and TRBJ2-5, with D perhaps given as TRBD1 or TRBD2 (5 bases each). With 5 bases removed from V and 5 bases from J, the gap between germline ends came to 18 bases. This CDR3 spans 15 amino acids. Germline CDR1 MNHEY, CDR2 SVGAGI.

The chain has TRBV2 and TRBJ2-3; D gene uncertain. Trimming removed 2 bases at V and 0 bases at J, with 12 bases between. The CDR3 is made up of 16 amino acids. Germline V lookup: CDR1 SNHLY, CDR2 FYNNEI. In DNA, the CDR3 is TGTGCCAGCAGTGAAACGGCGATAGGAAGCACAGATACGCAGTATTTT. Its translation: CASSETAIGSTDTQYF.

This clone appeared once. The CDR3 sequence is CASSTLAGGNYGYTF. In nucleotides, the CDR3 is TGTGCCAGCAGCACGTTGGCAGGGGGAAACTATGGCTACACCTTC. The rearrangement uses TRBV5-4 and TRBJ1-2, with 7 bases fitting TRBD1. The CDR3 loop spans 15 amino acids. Losses at the gene ends were 4 bases for V and 2 bases for J; bases not matched to a gene: 8. Germline CDR1 reads SGHNT; CDR2 reads YYREEE (reference sequence).

The DNA of the CDR3 is TGTGCCAGCAGCTCGACACATATGAACACTGAAGCTTTCTTT. Protein: CASSSTHMNTEAFF. The chain recombines TRBV7-2 with TRBJ1-1; D unclear. In germline, CDR1 is SGHTA, CDR2 FQGNSA. The CDR3 is made up of 14 amino acids. The V end was cut by 4 bases, the J end by 0 bases, with 9 bases between. The variable domain in full, with the rest retrieved from reference TRBV7-2 and TRBJ1-1, is GAGVSQSPSNKVTEKGKDVELRCDPISGHTALYWYRQSLGQGLEFLIYFQGNSAPDKSGLPSDRFSAERTGGSVSTLTIQRTQQEDSAVYLCASSSTHMNTEAFFGQGTRLTVV.

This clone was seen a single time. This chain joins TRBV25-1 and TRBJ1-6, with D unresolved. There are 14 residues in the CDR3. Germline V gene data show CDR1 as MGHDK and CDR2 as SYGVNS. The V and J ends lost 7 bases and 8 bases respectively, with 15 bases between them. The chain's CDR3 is CASNPGLGDSPLHF. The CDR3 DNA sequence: TGTGCCAGCAATCCGGGCCTCGGCGATTCACCCCTCCACTTT.